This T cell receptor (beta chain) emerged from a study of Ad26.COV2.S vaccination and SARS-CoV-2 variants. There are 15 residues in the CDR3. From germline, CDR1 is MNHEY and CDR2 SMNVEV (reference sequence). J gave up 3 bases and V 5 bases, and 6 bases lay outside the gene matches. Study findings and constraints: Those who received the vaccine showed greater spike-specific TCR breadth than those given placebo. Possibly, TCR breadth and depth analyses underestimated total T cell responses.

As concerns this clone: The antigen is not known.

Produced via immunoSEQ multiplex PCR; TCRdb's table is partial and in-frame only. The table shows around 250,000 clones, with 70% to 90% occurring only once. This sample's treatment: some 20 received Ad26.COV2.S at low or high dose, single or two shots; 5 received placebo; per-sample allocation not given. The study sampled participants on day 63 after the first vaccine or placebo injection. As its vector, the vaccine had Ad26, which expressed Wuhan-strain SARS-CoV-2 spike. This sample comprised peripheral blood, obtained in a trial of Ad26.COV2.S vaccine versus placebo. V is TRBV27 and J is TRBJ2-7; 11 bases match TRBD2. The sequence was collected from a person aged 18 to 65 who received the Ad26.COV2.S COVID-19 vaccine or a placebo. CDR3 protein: CASSPLAGGRYEQYV. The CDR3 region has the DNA TGTGCCAGCAGTCCTCTAGCGGGAGGTCGCTACGAGCAGTACGTC.